The clone carrying this T cell receptor beta chain occurred many times. What it recognizes is unknown. Read sequence stops 3 residues before the CDR3 end, and the germline J gene provides the missing end. The method was immunoSEQ multiplex PCR; TCRdb's version includes in-frame clones alone and lacks a portion of them. This sample comprises around 17,000 clones, none seen once only. This sample was taken from a study of T cell clonality in common variable immunodeficiency. General study results and limits: Reportedly, TCR beta sequences from common variable immunodeficiency showed fewer deletions and N-nucleotide insertions.

This CDR3 has 15 residues. The germline V and J ends were trimmed by 4 bases and 1 base, with 12 bases remaining between them. The germline V gene has CDR1 KGHSH and CDR2 LQKENI. The chain has TRBV18 and TRBJ2-3, with D possibly matching TRBD2 (6 bases). The sequence was obtained from a human donor with common variable immunodeficiency. Sample: peripheral blood mononuclear cells. The CDR3 bases that were read are TGTGCCAGCTCACGACTAGTGCGTGGCACAGATACG. The encoded protein is CASSRLVRGTDT. The entire CDR3 reads CASSRLVRGTDTQYF.